Sequencing of this TCR beta chain was carried out in a study of response to subunit inactivated influenza vaccine. In this sample, this clonotype turned up many times. This CDR3 comprises 15 residues. The germline gives CDR1 SGHRS, CDR2 YFSETQ. With 0 bases clipped from V and 1 base from J, the junction kept 3 bases outside the gene matches. One entry per CDR3 protein results from TCRdb running MiXCR on the RT-PCR reads. The table shows some 300,000 distinct CDR3 sequences, with 22% occurring only once. This specimen was PBMCs from blood, taken roughly 20 months after vaccination. The rearrangement uses TRBV5-1 and TRBJ1-1; TRBD1 aligns across 7 bases. The TCR originated in a man aged 50 to 69 who received an inactivated influenza vaccine. The CDR3 DNA follows: TGCGCCAGCAGCTTGGCTGGGACAGCGAACACTGAAGCTTTCTTT. Amino acid sequence: CASSLAGTANTEAFF. Combining the CDR3 with reference TRBV5-1 and TRBJ1-1 gives the whole variable domain KAGVTQTPRYLIKTRGQQVTLSCSPISGHRSVSWYQQTPGQGLQFLFEYFSETQRNKGNFPGRFSGRQFSNSRSEMNVSTLELGDSALYLCASSLAGTANTEAFFGQGTRLTVV.